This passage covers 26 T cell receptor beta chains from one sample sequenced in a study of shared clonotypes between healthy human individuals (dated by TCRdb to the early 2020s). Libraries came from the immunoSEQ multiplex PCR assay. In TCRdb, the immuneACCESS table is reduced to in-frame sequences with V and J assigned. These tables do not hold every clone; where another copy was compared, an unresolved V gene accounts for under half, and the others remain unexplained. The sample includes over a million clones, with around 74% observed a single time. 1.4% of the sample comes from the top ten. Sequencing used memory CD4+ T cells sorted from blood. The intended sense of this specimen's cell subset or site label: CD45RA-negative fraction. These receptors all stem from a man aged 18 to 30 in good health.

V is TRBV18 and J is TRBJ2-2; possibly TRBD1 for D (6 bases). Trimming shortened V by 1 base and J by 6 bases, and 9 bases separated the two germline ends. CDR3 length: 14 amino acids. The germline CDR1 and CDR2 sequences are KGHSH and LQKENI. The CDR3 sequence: CASSPLPGAGELFF. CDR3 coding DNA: TGTGCCAGCTCACCACTTCCAGGGGCCGGGGAGCTGTTTTTT.

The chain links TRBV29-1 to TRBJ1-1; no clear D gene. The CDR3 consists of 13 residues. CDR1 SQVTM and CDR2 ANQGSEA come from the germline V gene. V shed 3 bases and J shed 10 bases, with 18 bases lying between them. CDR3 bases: TGCAGCGTTGACAAGGCGGGTTCGAAGGGAGCTTTCTTT. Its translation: CSVDKAGSKGAFF.

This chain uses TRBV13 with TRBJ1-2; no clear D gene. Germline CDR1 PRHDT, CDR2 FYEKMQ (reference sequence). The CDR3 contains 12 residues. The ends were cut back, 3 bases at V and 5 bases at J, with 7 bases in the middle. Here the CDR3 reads CASSLNTYGYTF. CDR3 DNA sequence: TGTGCCAGCAGCTTGAATACATATGGCTACACCTTC.

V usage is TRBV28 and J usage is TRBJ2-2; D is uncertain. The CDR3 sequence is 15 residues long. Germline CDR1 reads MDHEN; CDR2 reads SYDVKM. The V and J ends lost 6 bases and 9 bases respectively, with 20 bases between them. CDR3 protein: CASSHILNLARELFF. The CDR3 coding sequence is TGTGCCAGCAGCCATATTCTTAATCTGGCTCGGGAGCTGTTTTTT.

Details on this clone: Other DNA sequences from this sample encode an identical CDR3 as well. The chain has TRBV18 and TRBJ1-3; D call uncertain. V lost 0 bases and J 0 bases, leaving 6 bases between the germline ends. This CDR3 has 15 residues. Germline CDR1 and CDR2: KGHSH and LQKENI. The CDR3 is CASSPPVDSGNTIYF. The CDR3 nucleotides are TGTGCCAGCTCACCACCGGTAGACTCTGGAAACACCATATATTTT. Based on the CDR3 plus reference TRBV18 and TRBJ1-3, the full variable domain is NAGVMQNPRHLVRRRGQEARLRCSPMKGHSHVYWYRQLPEEGLKFMVYLQKENIIDESGMPKERFSAEFPKEGPSILRIQQVVRGDSAAYFCASSPPVDSGNTIYFGEGSWLTVV.

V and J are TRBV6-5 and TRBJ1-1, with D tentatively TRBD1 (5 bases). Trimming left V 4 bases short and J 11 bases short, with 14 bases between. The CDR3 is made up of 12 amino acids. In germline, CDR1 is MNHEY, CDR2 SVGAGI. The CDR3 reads CASSSPTRGAFF. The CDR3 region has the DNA TGTGCCAGCAGTTCGCCGACCCGGGGGGCTTTCTTT.

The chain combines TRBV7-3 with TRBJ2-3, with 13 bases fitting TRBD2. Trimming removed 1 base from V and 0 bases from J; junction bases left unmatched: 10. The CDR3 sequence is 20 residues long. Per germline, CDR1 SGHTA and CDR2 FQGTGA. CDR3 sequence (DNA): TGTGCCAGCAGCTTAATTACCGGGGGACTAGCGGGGACCAGCACAGATACGCAGTATTTT. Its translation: CASSLITGGLAGTSTDTQYF.

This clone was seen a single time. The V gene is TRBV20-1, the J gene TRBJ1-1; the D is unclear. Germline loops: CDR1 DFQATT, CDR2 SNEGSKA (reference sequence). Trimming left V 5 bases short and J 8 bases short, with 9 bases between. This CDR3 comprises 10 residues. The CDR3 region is CSASFEEAFF. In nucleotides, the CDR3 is TGCAGTGCTTCCTTTGAGGAAGCTTTCTTT.

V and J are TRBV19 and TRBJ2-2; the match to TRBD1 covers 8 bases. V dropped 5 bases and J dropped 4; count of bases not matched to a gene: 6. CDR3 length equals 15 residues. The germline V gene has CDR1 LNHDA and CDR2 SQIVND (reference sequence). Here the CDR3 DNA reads TGTGCCAGTAGTTTAGGGACAGGACCCACCGGGGAGCTGTTTTTT. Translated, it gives CASSLGTGPTGELFF. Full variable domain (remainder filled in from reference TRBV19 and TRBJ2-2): DGGITQSPKYLFRKEGQNVTLSCEQNLNHDAMYWYRQDPGQGLRLIYYSQIVNDFQKGDIAEGYSVSREKKESFPLTVTSAQKNPTAFYLCASSLGTGPTGELFFGEGSRLTVL.

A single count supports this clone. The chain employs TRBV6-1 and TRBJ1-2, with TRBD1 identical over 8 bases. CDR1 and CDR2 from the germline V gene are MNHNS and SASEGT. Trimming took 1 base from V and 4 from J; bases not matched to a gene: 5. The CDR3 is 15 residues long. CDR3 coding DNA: TGTGCCAGCAGTGAAGGGACAGGGCCTAGCTATGGCTACACCTTC. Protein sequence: CASSEGTGPSYGYTF.

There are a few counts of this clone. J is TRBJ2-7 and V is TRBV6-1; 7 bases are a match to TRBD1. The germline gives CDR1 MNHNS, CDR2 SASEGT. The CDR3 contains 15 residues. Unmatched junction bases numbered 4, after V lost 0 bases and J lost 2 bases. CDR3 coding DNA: TGTGCCAGCAGTGAAGCGCCCGGGACAGCCTACGAGCAGTACTTC. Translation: CASSEAPGTAYEQYF.

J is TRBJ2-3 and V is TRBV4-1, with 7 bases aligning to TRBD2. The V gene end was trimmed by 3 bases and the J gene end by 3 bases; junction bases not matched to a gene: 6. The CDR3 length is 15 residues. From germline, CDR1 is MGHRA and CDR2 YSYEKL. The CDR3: CASSHVTGGTDTQYF. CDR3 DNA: TGCGCCAGCAGCCATGTAACGGGAGGTACAGATACGCAGTATTTT.

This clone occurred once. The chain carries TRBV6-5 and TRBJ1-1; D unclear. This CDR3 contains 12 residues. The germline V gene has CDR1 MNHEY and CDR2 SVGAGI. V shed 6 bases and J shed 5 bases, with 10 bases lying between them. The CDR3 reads CASSRGRTEAFF. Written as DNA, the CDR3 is TGTGCCAGCAGCCGAGGGAGGACTGAAGCTTTCTTT.

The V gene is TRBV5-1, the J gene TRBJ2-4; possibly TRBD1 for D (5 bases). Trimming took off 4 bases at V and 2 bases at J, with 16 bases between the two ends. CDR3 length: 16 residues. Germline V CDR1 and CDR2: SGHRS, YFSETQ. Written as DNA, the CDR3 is TGCGCCAGCAGCCCCGGCGGCCAGGGCCCCAAAAACATTCAGTACTTC. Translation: CASSPGGQGPKNIQYF.

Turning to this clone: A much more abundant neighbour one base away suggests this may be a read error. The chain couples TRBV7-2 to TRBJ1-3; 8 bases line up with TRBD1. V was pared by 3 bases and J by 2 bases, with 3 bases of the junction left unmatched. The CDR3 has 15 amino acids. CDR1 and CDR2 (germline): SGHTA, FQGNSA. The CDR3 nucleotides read TGTGCCAGCAGCTTCGACAGGGGAGCTGGAAACACCATATATTTT. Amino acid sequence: CASSFDRGAGNTIYF.

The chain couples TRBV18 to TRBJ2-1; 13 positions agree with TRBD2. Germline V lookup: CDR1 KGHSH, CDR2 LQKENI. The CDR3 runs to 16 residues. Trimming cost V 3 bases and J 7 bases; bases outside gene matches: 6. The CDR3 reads CASSPPRLAGGNEQFF. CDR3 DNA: TGTGCCAGCTCACCCCCCCGACTAGCGGGGGGAAATGAGCAGTTCTTC.

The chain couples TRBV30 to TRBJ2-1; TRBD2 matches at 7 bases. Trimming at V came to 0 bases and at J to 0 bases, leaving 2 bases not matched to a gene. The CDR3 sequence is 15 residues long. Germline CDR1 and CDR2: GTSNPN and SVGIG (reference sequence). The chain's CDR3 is CAWSVLAGSYNEQFF. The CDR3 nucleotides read TGTGCCTGGAGTGTATTAGCGGGCTCCTACAATGAGCAGTTCTTC.

CDR3 sequence reads: CASSSIVGGGNYGYTF. Here the CDR3 DNA reads TGTGCCAGTAGTTCCATTGTCGGGGGAGGGAACTATGGCTACACCTTC. V usage is TRBV19 and J usage is TRBJ1-2; possible D gene TRBD1, 5 bases. V was pared by 5 bases and J by 2 bases, with 18 bases between. CDR1 LNHDA and CDR2 SQIVND come from the germline V gene (reference sequence). The CDR3 totals 16 residues. The full variable domain, rest sourced from reference TRBV19 and TRBJ1-2, is DGGITQSPKYLFRKEGQNVTLSCEQNLNHDAMYWYRQDPGQGLRLIYYSQIVNDFQKGDIAEGYSVSREKKESFPLTVTSAQKNPTAFYLCASSSIVGGGNYGYTFGSGTRLTVV.

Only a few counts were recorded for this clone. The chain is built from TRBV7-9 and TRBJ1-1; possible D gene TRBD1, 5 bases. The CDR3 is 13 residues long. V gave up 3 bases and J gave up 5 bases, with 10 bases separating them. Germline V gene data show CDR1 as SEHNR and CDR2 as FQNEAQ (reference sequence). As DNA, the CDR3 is TGTGCCAGCAGCTTCCGGGGGTGGACTGAAGCTTTCTTT. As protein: CASSFRGWTEAFF.

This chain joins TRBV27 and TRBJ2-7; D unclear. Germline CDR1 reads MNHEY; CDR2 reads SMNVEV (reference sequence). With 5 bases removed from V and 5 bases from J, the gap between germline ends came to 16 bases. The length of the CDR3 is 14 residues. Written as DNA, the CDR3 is TGTGCCAGCAGTACCCCCCAGGAAGGGAACGAGCAGTACTTC. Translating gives CASSTPQEGNEQYF.

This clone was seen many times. The CDR3 protein is CASSLEGTGRAETQYF. As DNA, the CDR3 is TGCGCCAGCAGCTTGGAGGGGACAGGGAGGGCAGAGACCCAGTACTTC. The chain combines TRBV5-1 with TRBJ2-5; 9 bases are a match to TRBD1. Germline V CDR1 and CDR2: SGHRS, YFSETQ. V shed 0 bases and J 4 bases; nucleotides not matched to a gene: 7. The CDR3 is 16 residues long.

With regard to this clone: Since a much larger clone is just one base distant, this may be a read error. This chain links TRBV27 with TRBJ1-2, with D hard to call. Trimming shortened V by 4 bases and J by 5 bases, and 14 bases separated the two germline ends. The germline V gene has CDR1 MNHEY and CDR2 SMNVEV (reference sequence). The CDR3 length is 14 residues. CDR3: CASSSRREAYGYTF. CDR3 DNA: TGTGCCAGCAGTTCTAGAAGAGAGGCATATGGCTACACCTTC.

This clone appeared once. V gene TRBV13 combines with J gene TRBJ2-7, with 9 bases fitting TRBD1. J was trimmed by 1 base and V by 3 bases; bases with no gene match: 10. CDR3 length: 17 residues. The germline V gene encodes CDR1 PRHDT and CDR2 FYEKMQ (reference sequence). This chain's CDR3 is CASSFGGQGMYSYEQYF. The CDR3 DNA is TGTGCCAGCAGCTTCGGGGGACAGGGAATGTATTCCTACGAGCAGTACTTC.

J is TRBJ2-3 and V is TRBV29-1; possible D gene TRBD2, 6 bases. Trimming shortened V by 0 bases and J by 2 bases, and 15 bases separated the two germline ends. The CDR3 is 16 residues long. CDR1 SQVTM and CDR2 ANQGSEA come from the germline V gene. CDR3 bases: TGCAGCGTTGAAGATCGTGGAGGGACCTCCACAGATACGCAGTATTTT. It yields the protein CSVEDRGGTSTDTQYF.

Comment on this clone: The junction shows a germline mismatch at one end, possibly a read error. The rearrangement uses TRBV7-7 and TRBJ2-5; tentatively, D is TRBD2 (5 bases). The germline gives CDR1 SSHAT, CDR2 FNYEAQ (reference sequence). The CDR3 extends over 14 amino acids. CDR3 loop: CASSLVGNQETQYF. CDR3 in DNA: TGTGCTAGCAGCTTAGTCGGGAACCAAGAGACCCAGTACTTC.

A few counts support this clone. CDR3 amino acids: CASSLIRGTGNTIYF. DNA for the CDR3: TGTGCCAGCAGCCTCATCCGTGGTACGGGAAACACCATATATTTT. This sequence joins TRBV7-2 and TRBJ1-3; unclear D gene. V lost 5 bases to trimming and J lost 4 bases, with 15 bases between them. The germline CDR1 and CDR2 sequences are SGHTA and FQGNSA. The CDR3 contains 15 residues.